A selection of T cell receptor beta chains follows, all from one sample in a study of blood T cell repertoires in COVID-19. The table came from immunoSEQ multiplex PCR; TCRdb's copy has only in-frame clones and leaves some out. Of some 250,000 clones in the sample, roughly 79% were seen once. Source material: peripheral blood. Receptor source: a woman in her sixties or seventies with active or convalescent COVID-19. The conserved cysteine and the conserved F or W are not part of the CDR3 here.

v_gene: TRBV6-5
CDR3aa: ASSYSPGLRDTEAF

v_gene: TRBV30
CDR3aa: AWSEDRGSYNSPLH

v_gene: TRBV9
CDR3aa: ASSLGAGGYT

v_gene: TRBV27
CDR3aa: ASSLTGQYGYT

v_gene: TRBV29-1
CDR3aa: SVRGPTGELF

v_gene: TRBV5-4
CDR3aa: ASSHDRSYEQY

v_gene: TRBV12-3/TRBV12-4
CDR3aa: ASSFGGELF

v_gene: TRBV5-1
CDR3aa: ASSLDGQGVYNEQF

v_gene: TRBV3-1/TRBV3-2
CDR3aa: ASSPGLAGAQVSYNEQF

v_gene: TRBV15
CDR3aa: ATANADRVQPQH

v_gene: TRBV20-1
CDR3aa: STDSHYGYT

v_gene: TRBV29-1
CDR3aa: SVEWTDNEQF

v_gene: TRBV27
CDR3aa: AAGGGIVNSPLH

v_gene: TRBV7-6
CDR3aa: ASSTLAGPINEQF

v_gene: TRBV10-2
CDR3aa: ASSIEGALLQDTQY

v_gene: TRBV30
CDR3aa: AARQFEAF

v_gene: TRBV24-1
CDR3aa: ATSDFREDSGANVLT

v_gene: TRBV20-1
CDR3aa: SASVVAEYNEQF

v_gene: TRBV27
CDR3aa: ASSLLGTSYGYT

v_gene: TRBV12-3/TRBV12-4
CDR3aa: ASRFSGGDGYT

v_gene: TRBV29-1
CDR3aa: SVEGGQFNEKLF

v_gene: TRBV7-2
CDR3aa: ASSEGTPQGTQY

v_gene: TRBV4-3
CDR3aa: ASSQGGQPSAAF

v_gene: TRBV7-8
CDR3aa: ASSLVQNYEQY

v_gene: TRBV15
CDR3aa: ATSGRDTRDLYSNQPQH

v_gene: TRBV4-1
CDR3aa: ASSDVIGGATTEAF

v_gene: TRBV7-8
CDR3aa: ASSFDRGQGSYNEQF

v_gene: TRBV5-5
CDR3aa: ASSLGQGIRANEKLF

v_gene: TRBV2
CDR3aa: ASRRGPAQPQH

v_gene: TRBV7-2
CDR3aa: ASSWRRANSPLH

v_gene: TRBV9
CDR3aa: ASGGQNTGELF

v_gene: TRBV4-1
CDR3aa: ASSQDGGDAGDYGYT

v_gene: TRBV7-3
CDR3aa: ASSYSGANEQF

v_gene: TRBV2
CDR3aa: ASRGRDRGLSNQPQH

v_gene: TRBV19
CDR3aa: ASSIGGTGATDTQY

v_gene: TRBV6-2/TRBV6-3
CDR3aa: ASSYGPPPTYEQY

v_gene: TRBV6-5
CDR3aa: ASRGDGNRGYT

v_gene: TRBV28
CDR3aa: ASSSGETQY

v_gene: TRBV6-5
CDR3aa: ASMNRGFNQPQH

v_gene: TRBV27
CDR3aa: ASSSWVFRGTNYEQY

v_gene: TRBV2
CDR3aa: ASSPGPGGLNEKLF

v_gene: TRBV25-1
CDR3aa: ASSGDRFTLDGYT

v_gene: TRBV18
CDR3aa: ASSPPNQGTDTQY

v_gene: TRBV9
CDR3aa: ASSPSTGTGELF